These 23 T cell receptor beta chains share one sample of origin, sequenced in a study of neurological immune-mediated disorders. TCRdb analysed the 5' RACE reads with MiXCR anew, one entry per CDR3 protein. The sample contains 25,000 to 30,000 distinct CDR3 sequences, 9% to 13% of which appear only once. Sequencing was done on a sample of PBMCs. The receptor source for this set is a woman aged 60 to 75 in good health.

The table lists this clonotype with many counts. The chain employs TRBV29-1 and TRBJ2-1, with D possibly matching TRBD1 (5 bases). The length of the CDR3 is 12 residues. Germline CDR1 SQVTM, CDR2 ANQGSEA. The ends were cut back, 3 bases at V and 7 bases at J, with 10 bases in the middle. CDR3: CSVDRGRNEQFF. The CDR3 DNA follows: TGCAGCGTTGATAGGGGAAGAAATGAGCAGTTCTTC.

This clonotype was counted ten times or more. The V call is TRBV19, the J call TRBJ2-7; 7 bases match TRBD1. CDR1 is LNHDA and CDR2 is SQIVND in the germline V gene (reference sequence). V gave up 3 bases and J gave up 1 base; unmatched junction bases: 9. CDR3 length: 16 amino acids. This CDR3 is CASSISGAQGSYEQYF. The CDR3 coding sequence is TGTGCCAGTAGTATCTCCGGCGCACAGGGGTCCTACGAGCAGTACTTC.

Points on this clonotype: A junction end diverges from the germline sequence, so it may reflect a read error. The chain joins TRBV29-1 to TRBJ1-6; maybe TRBD1 (5 bases). The CDR3 is 14 residues long. CDR1 and CDR2 from the germline V gene are SQVTM and ANQGSEA. The CDR3 spells CSVLKGTHNSPLNF. The CDR3 nucleotides read TGCAGCGTACTGAAGGGGACGCATAATTCACCCCTCAACTTT.

In this sample, this clonotype turned up many times. As DNA, the CDR3 is TGTGCCAGCAGCCAAGAAAAGGGGAGCTCCTATAATTCACCCCTCCACTTT. Translated: CASSQEKGSSYNSPLHF. The rearrangement links TRBV4-2 to TRBJ1-6; tentatively, D is TRBD1 (5 bases). V was clipped by 0 bases and J by 0 bases, with 9 bases between them. Germline assignment: CDR1 LGHNA and CDR2 YNFKEQ. This CDR3 region has 17 residues.

This clonotype was counted many times. This rearrangement joins TRBV7-2 to TRBJ2-1; D perhaps matches TRBD1 (5 bases). V lost 1 base and J lost 8, with 12 bases in between. The germline CDR1 and CDR2 sequences are SGHTA and FQGNSA. The CDR3 has 14 amino acids. The CDR3 nucleotides are TGTGCCAGCAGCTTAGAGGGGCGACGGCATGAGCAGTTCTTC. Translation gives CASSLEGRRHEQFF. Complete variable domain (other parts from reference TRBV7-2 and TRBJ2-1): GAGVSQSPSNKVTEKGKDVELRCDPISGHTALYWYRQSLGQGLEFLIYFQGNSAPDKSGLPSDRFSAERTGGSVSTLTIQRTQQEDSAVYLCASSLEGRRHEQFFGPGTRLTVL.

V gene TRBV28 combines with J gene TRBJ2-5; 8 positions match TRBD2. The junction had 6 bases not matched to a gene; V was cut back by 5 bases and J by 1 base. The CDR3 length is 15 residues. The germline CDR1 and CDR2 sequences are MDHEN and SYDVKM. Here the CDR3 DNA reads TGTGCCAGCAGTGCAAATGGACTAGCCCAAGAGACCCAGTACTTC. This codes for CASSANGLAQETQYF.

This clonotype was recorded many times. The chain recombines TRBV6-5 with TRBJ2-7, with no clear D. The germline V and J ends were trimmed by 5 bases and 2 bases, with 13 bases remaining between them. This CDR3 has 14 residues. In germline, CDR1 is MNHEY, CDR2 SVGAGI. DNA of the CDR3: TGTGCCAGCAGTCCCAAAAGGATTCCCTACGAGCAGTACTTC. Amino acid sequence: CASSPKRIPYEQYF.

This clonotype occurred many times. This chain links TRBV28 with TRBJ1-1; D is ambiguous. Germline lookup yields CDR1 MDHEN and CDR2 SYDVKM. There are 14 residues in the CDR3. Trimming took off 3 bases at V and 3 bases at J, with 11 bases between the two ends. DNA for the CDR3: TGTGCCAGCAGTTTGGGGTCCCGGGACACTGAAGCTTTCTTT. Translated: CASSLGSRDTEAFF. The variable domain in full, with the rest retrieved from reference TRBV28 and TRBJ1-1, is DVKVTQSSRYLVKRTGEKVFLECVQDMDHENMFWYRQDPGLGLRLIYFSYDVKMKEKGDIPEGYSVSREKKERFSLILESASTNQTSMYLCASSLGSRDTEAFFGQGTRLTVV.

This clonotype was seen repeatedly, ten times or more. V is TRBV20-1 and J is TRBJ2-1; D is tentatively TRBD1 or TRBD2 (5 bases each). Trimming cost V 3 bases and J 4 bases, with 10 bases left between them. The CDR3 is made up of 13 amino acids. From germline, CDR1 is DFQATT and CDR2 SNEGSKA (reference sequence). DNA for the CDR3: TGCAGTGCTAGGGGGGACGCTTACAATGAGCAGTTCTTC. Residues: CSARGDAYNEQFF.

This clonotype was detected ten times or more. This chain uses TRBV12-3 or TRBV12-4 with TRBJ1-2, with 10 bases matching TRBD1. Trimming took 6 bases from V and 2 from J; bases not matched to a gene: 3. The CDR3 has 14 amino acids. DNA of the CDR3: TGTGCCAGCAGGTGGACAGGGGGGAACTATGGCTACACCTTC. It is translated as CASRWTGGNYGYTF.

A remark on this clonotype: The junction and the germline gene differ at one end; a read error may be behind it. J is TRBJ1-5 and V is TRBV12-3 or TRBV12-4, with a tentative D call TRBD1 (5 bases). The length of the CDR3 is 15 residues. This CDR3 is CASSERGMSNQPHHF. In DNA form, the CDR3 reads TGTGCCAGCAGTGAACGGGGGATGAGCAATCAGCCCCATCATTTT.

This clonotype has ten or more counts. The chain uses TRBV5-1 and TRBJ2-3; TRBD2 agrees at 7 bases. The junction had 6 bases not matched to a gene; V was cut back by 2 bases and J by 6 bases. Per germline, CDR1 SGHRS and CDR2 YFSETQ. This CDR3 contains 14 residues. The CDR3 is CASSLAGRMDTQYF. In DNA, the CDR3 is TGCGCCAGCAGCTTAGCGGGACGTATGGATACGCAGTATTTT.

This clonotype was seen repeatedly, ten times or more. V and J are TRBV27 and TRBJ2-7; D tentatively fits TRBD1 or TRBD2 (5 bases each). The germline gives CDR1 MNHEY, CDR2 SMNVEV (reference sequence). Trimming removed 1 base at V and 6 bases at J, with 13 bases between. This CDR3 is 14 amino acids long. The CDR3 reads CASSLWGSPIEQYF. DNA of the CDR3: TGTGCCAGCAGTTTATGGGGGTCCCCTATCGAGCAGTACTTC.

The table lists this clonotype with many counts. The chain couples TRBV19 to TRBJ1-5; D not resolved. CDR1 and CDR2 from the germline V gene are LNHDA and SQIVND (reference sequence). V was trimmed by 5 bases and J by 1 base, leaving 15 bases between them. CDR3 size: 16 residues. The CDR3 DNA follows: TGTGCCAGTAGTCCCTCCAGACGGGGAAGCAATCAGCCCCAGCATTTT. It specifies CASSPSRRGSNQPQHF.

This clonotype showed up many times. The chain recombines TRBV11-2 with TRBJ2-2; 12 bases match TRBD1. The CDR3 spans 17 residues. Germline V gene lookup returns CDR1 SGHAT and CDR2 FQNNGV. Losses at the gene ends were 3 bases for V and 7 bases for J; bases not matched to a gene: 9. For the CDR3, the DNA is TGTGCCAGCAGCTTGTATCCGGGACAGGGGGCGGTCGGGGAGCTGTTTTTT. This translates into CASSLYPGQGAVGELFF.

The table lists this clonotype with many counts. This chain connects TRBV7-2 to TRBJ2-5, with D unclear. Deletions cut 1 base from V and 1 base from J, with 16 bases between. Germline V gives CDR1 SGHTA, CDR2 FQGNSA. The CDR3 sequence is 17 residues long. The CDR3 reads CASSLELAAGIQETQYF. For the CDR3, the DNA is TGTGCCAGCAGCTTAGAATTAGCAGCTGGGATCCAAGAGACCCAGTACTTC.

This clonotype was found many times. V usage is TRBV14 and J usage is TRBJ2-3, with D perhaps TRBD1 (6 bases). The length of the CDR3 is 14 residues. V was pared by 3 bases and J by 4 bases, with 11 bases between. CDR1 and CDR2 (germline): SGHDN, FVKESK. CDR3 DNA: TGTGCCAGCAGCCAGGGACACTCGGCAGATACGCAGTATTTT. It specifies CASSQGHSADTQYF.

This clonotype was seen many times. The chain links TRBV12-3 or TRBV12-4 to TRBJ2-1; D call uncertain. This CDR3 is built from 15 residues. V was pared by 2 bases and J by 3 bases, with 11 bases between. The DNA for the CDR3 is TGTGCCAGCAGTTTATCCTGGCAGAACTACAATGAGCAGTTCTTC. Its protein product is CASSLSWQNYNEQFF.

On this clonotype: Being one base from a much bigger clone, this may be a read error. J is TRBJ2-1 and V is TRBV7-2, with D possibly matching TRBD1 (5 bases). Trimming removed 7 bases at V and 8 bases at J, with 15 bases between. The CDR3 is made up of 13 amino acids. Germline values: CDR1 SGHTA, CDR2 FQGNSA. DNA of the CDR3: TGTGCCAGCAACGCCGCCTCAGGGTATGAGCAGTTCTTC. It specifies CASNAASGYEQFF.

This clonotype is a singleton in its sample. This chain connects TRBV4-3 to TRBJ1-2, with a possible D match to TRBD1 (5 bases). CDR3 size: 18 residues. Germline V gene lookup returns CDR1 LGHNA and CDR2 YSLEER. The V and J ends lost 0 bases and 3 bases respectively, with 20 bases between them. The CDR3 reads CASSQDGGTGSIDYGYTF. The DNA for the CDR3 is TGCGCCAGCAGCCAAGATGGCGGGACGGGATCTATAGACTATGGCTACACCTTC.

The sample holds many counts of this clonotype. The chain carries TRBV5-1 and TRBJ2-3, with 8 bases aligning to TRBD2. Losses at the gene ends were 3 bases for V and 1 base for J; bases not matched to a gene: 10. The CDR3 contains 17 residues. Germline V gene data show CDR1 as SGHRS and CDR2 as YFSETQ. CDR3 sequence (DNA): TGCGCCAGCAGCTATCCCGGGACTAGTGGGGGCACAGATACGCAGTATTTT. It codes for CASSYPGTSGGTDTQYF. Together with reference TRBV5-1 and TRBJ2-3, the CDR3 gives the full variable domain: KAGVTQTPRYLIKTRGQQVTLSCSPISGHRSVSWYQQTPGQGLQFLFEYFSETQRNKGNFPGRFSGRQFSNSRSEMNVSTLELGDSALYLCASSYPGTSGGTDTQYFGPGTRLTVL.

At least ten counts were recorded for this clonotype. The CDR3 region is CASGDRVSEQFF. CDR3 DNA: TGTGCCAGCGGGGACAGGGTCAGTGAGCAGTTCTTC. The V gene is TRBV6-5, the J gene TRBJ2-1; 9 bases agree with TRBD1. Per germline, CDR1 MNHEY and CDR2 SVGAGI. The CDR3 sequence is 12 residues long. J was trimmed by 9 bases and V by 8 bases; bases with no gene match: 5.

This clonotype was counted at least ten times. The V gene is TRBV3-1, the J gene TRBJ1-4, with a weak D call TRBD1 (6 bases). The CDR3 extends over 16 amino acids. Trimming cost V 1 base and J 4 bases, with 13 bases left between them. Germline CDR1 reads LGHDT; CDR2 reads YNNKEL (reference sequence). CDR3 nucleotides: TGTGCCAGCAGCCAAGTAGGGGGTATTCTTAATGAAAAACTGTTTTTT. Translating gives CASSQVGGILNEKLFF.